The 10 T cell receptor beta chains below come from one sample, sequenced in a study of PD-L1 blockade in urothelial cancer. Assay: immunoSEQ multiplex PCR; the TCRdb copy retains only in-frame clones and omits some. The profile shows about 91,000 clones, roughly 85% of them singletons. Time point noted: peripheral blood 6 weeks after treatment start. The input for sequencing was PBMCs, taken around atezolizumab (anti-PD-L1) treatment. The origin of the receptors is a man between 70 and 80 years old with urothelial cancer.

The V call is TRBV9, the J call TRBJ1-2; 7 positions match TRBD1. Per germline, CDR1 SGDLS and CDR2 YYNGEE. V was clipped by 7 bases and J by 7 bases; unmatched bases: 10. This CDR3 region has 13 residues. CDR3 in DNA: TGTGCCAGCTCATCAAGGGGGCAACTTGGCTACACCTTC. Amino acid sequence: CASSSRGQLGYTF. Full variable domain (outside the CDR3, taken from reference TRBV9 and TRBJ1-2): DSGVTQTPKHLITATGQRVTLRCSPRSGDLSVYWYQQSLDQGLQFLIQYYNGEERAKGNILERFSAQQFPDLHSELNLSSLELGDSALYFCASSSRGQLGYTFGSGTRLTVV.

The gene calls are TRBV5-1 and TRBJ2-1; 9 bases map to TRBD2. The trim removed 4 bases at V and 9 bases at J, leaving 11 bases unmatched. This CDR3 is built from 15 residues. Germline V gene sequence: CDR1 SGHRS, CDR2 YFSETQ. The CDR3 loop reads CASSPGLAGLGEQFF. Here the CDR3 DNA reads TGCGCCAGCAGCCCTGGTCTAGCGGGATTGGGTGAGCAGTTCTTC.

The sample holds a few counts of this clone. J is TRBJ2-5 and V is TRBV19; TRBD1 agrees at 8 bases. Germline lookup yields CDR1 LNHDA and CDR2 SQIVND (reference sequence). This CDR3 has 15 residues. The ends lost 5 bases at V and 0 bases at J; junction bases unmatched: 5. The DNA of the CDR3 is TGTGCCAGTAGTCAGGACAGGGCGGACCAAGAGACCCAGTACTTC. This gives the protein CASSQDRADQETQYF.

V and J are TRBV2 and TRBJ2-3, with 12 positions matching TRBD2. CDR3 length: 15 residues. Trimming removed 2 bases from V and 6 bases from J; junction bases left unmatched: 3. Germline V gene lookup returns CDR1 SNHLY and CDR2 FYNNEI. CDR3 sequence reads: CASSERLAGGDTQYF. Written as DNA, the CDR3 is TGTGCCAGCAGTGAAAGGCTAGCGGGGGGGGATACGCAGTATTTT.

This clone appeared many times. The chain recombines TRBV27 with TRBJ1-5, with no clear D. V shed 5 bases and J shed 6 bases, with 5 bases lying between them. Germline loops: CDR1 MNHEY, CDR2 SMNVEV (reference sequence). The CDR3 extends over 11 amino acids. CDR3 nucleotides: TGTGCCAGCAGTCGGTCTCAGCCCCAGCATTTT. Its protein product is CASSRSQPQHF.

This rearrangement joins TRBV29-1 to TRBJ2-1, with unresolved D. V was pared by 6 bases and J by 7 bases, with 13 bases between. CDR1 is SQVTM, CDR2 ANQGSEA, per germline. The CDR3 extends over 12 amino acids. Here the CDR3 reads CSVLYLRNEQFF. CDR3 DNA: TGCAGCGTGCTCTATCTCCGGAATGAGCAGTTCTTC.

V and J are TRBV19 and TRBJ1-2, with D unresolved. Germline-derived CDR1 and CDR2 are LNHDA and SQIVND (reference sequence). Trimming pared 6 bases from V and 5 bases from J, leaving 25 bases between. The CDR3 totals 17 residues. The CDR3: CASSLAQALTSQYGYTF. CDR3 coding DNA: TGTGCCAGTAGCCTAGCTCAGGCTCTAACCTCACAGTATGGCTACACCTTC.

The chain is built from TRBV7-9 and TRBJ1-5; D may be TRBD1 (6 bases). The CDR3 runs 12 residues. Germline V gene data show CDR1 as SEHNR and CDR2 as FQNEAQ (reference sequence). Trimming took off 6 bases at V and 6 bases at J, with 9 bases between the two ends. For the CDR3, the DNA is TGTGCCAGCAGTTCGACAGGTCAGCCCCAGCATTTT. Encoded protein: CASSSTGQPQHF.

This chain uses TRBV6-6 with TRBJ2-6; perhaps TRBD2 as D (7 bases). V was trimmed by 0 bases and J by 4 bases, leaving 10 bases between them. Looked up from germline, CDR1 is MNHNY and CDR2 is SVGAGI (reference sequence). This CDR3 contains 16 residues. The CDR3 here is CASSYSGGPGANVLTF. The DNA for the CDR3 is TGTGCCAGCAGTTACTCGGGGGGGCCCGGGGCCAACGTCCTGACTTTC.

The chain uses TRBV27 and TRBJ2-7; D uncertain. CDR3 length equals 13 residues. Germline loops: CDR1 MNHEY, CDR2 SMNVEV (reference sequence). The V end was cut by 6 bases, the J end by 0 bases, with 9 bases between. CDR3 DNA sequence: TGTGCCAGCAGACCGATCAGCTCCTACGAGCAGTACTTC. The encoded protein is CASRPISSYEQYF.